Listed here are 22 T cell receptor beta chains from one sample, sequenced in a study of T cell responses to AZD1222 COVID-19 vaccine. Clones were sequenced by immunoSEQ multiplex PCR, and TCRdb holds only the in-frame ones, with some missing. The sample carries 150,000 to 200,000 clones, 88% recorded once. The starting material was peripheral blood, obtained 28 days after the second AZD1222 dose. The receptors here all came from an adult who received the AZD1222 COVID-19 vaccine.

This clone showed up just once. The CDR3 is CASSRQGRVGNQPQHF. CDR3 DNA: TGTGCCAGCAGCCGACAGGGTCGGGTCGGCAATCAGCCCCAGCATTTT. The J gene is TRBJ1-5, the V gene TRBV6-2 or TRBV6-3; 7 bases align to TRBD1. CDR1 is MNHEY, CDR2 SVGEGT, per germline. CDR3 length equals 16 residues. V lost 6 bases to trimming and J lost 2 bases; unmatched junction nucleotides: 10.

The chain joins TRBV7-8 to TRBJ2-1; D might be TRBD1 (6 bases). Trimming left V 0 bases short and J 10 bases short, with 16 bases between. Looked up from germline, CDR1 is SGHVS and CDR2 is FQNEAQ. CDR3 size: 15 residues. CDR3 loop: CASSLAPGVVVEQFF. CDR3 sequence (DNA): TGTGCCAGCAGCTTAGCGCCAGGGGTCGTCGTGGAGCAGTTCTTC.

Only one count was recorded for this clone. The rearrangement joins TRBV28 to TRBJ1-4; no clear D gene. The CDR3 runs to 14 residues. V was cut by 6 bases and J by 2 bases, with 10 bases left in between. Looked up from germline, CDR1 is MDHEN and CDR2 is SYDVKM. As DNA, the CDR3 is TGTGCCAGCAGCCCCGGATCGACTAATGAAAAACTGTTTTTT. Translating gives CASSPGSTNEKLFF.

V is TRBV6-1 and J is TRBJ2-7; 8 nucleotides match TRBD1. V lost 2 bases to trimming and J lost 2 bases; unmatched junction nucleotides: 8. There are 16 residues in the CDR3. CDR1 is MNHNS, CDR2 SASEGT, per germline. CDR3 sequence reads: CASSENWDRRTYEQYF. In nucleotides, the CDR3 is TGTGCCAGCAGTGAAAATTGGGACAGGAGAACCTACGAGCAGTACTTC.

The V gene is TRBV7-3, the J gene TRBJ2-2; D remains unclear. This CDR3 comprises 14 residues. V was trimmed by 6 bases and J by 0 bases, leaving 8 bases between them. In germline, CDR1 is SGHTA, CDR2 FQGTGA. The CDR3 here is CASRSEPNTGELFF. The CDR3 DNA sequence: TGTGCCAGCAGGTCGGAGCCGAACACCGGGGAGCTGTTTTTT.

The chain recombines TRBV24-1 with TRBJ1-6; D is unclear. CDR3 length equals 16 residues. V was pared by 4 bases and J by 0 bases, with 9 bases between. Germline V lookup: CDR1 KGHDR, CDR2 SFDVKD. The CDR3 DNA reads as TGTGCCACCAGTGAGCTGAGGAGCTCCTATAATTCACCCCTCCACTTT. It encodes CATSELRSSYNSPLHF.

The chain carries TRBV6-5 and TRBJ2-5; D is unresolved. Germline CDR1 and CDR2: MNHEY and SVGAGI. The CDR3 covers 13 residues. V shed 2 bases and J shed 4 bases, with 8 bases lying between them. For the CDR3, the DNA is TGTGCCAGCAGTTACGCTCCAACAGAGACCCAGTACTTC. Amino acid sequence: CASSYAPTETQYF.

The chain is built from TRBV3-1 (or the pseudogene TRBV3-2) and TRBJ1-5; D possibly corresponds to TRBD1 (6 bases). The ends were cut back, 4 bases at V and 7 bases at J, with 14 bases in the middle. The CDR3 runs 14 residues. Germline V lookup: CDR1 LGHDT, CDR2 YNNKEL (reference sequence). Here the CDR3 reads CASSLRGADQPQHF. Written as DNA, the CDR3 is TGTGCCAGCAGCCTTAGGGGGGCTGACCAGCCCCAGCATTTT.

The gene calls are TRBV11-3 and TRBJ2-3; D possibly corresponds to TRBD1 (6 bases). V lost 5 bases, J lost 8 bases, and 14 bases lay in between. Germline lookup yields CDR1 SGHNT and CDR2 YENEEA. The CDR3 extends over 13 amino acids. This chain's CDR3 is CASSPDSLGTQYF. CDR3 sequence (DNA): TGTGCCAGCAGCCCGGACAGTTTGGGTACGCAGTATTTT.

This clone has a single count. The gene calls are TRBV14 and TRBJ2-7, with 7 bases identical to TRBD2. The germline V gene has CDR1 SGHDN and CDR2 FVKESK. Unmatched junction bases numbered 14, after V lost 0 bases and J lost 6 bases. The CDR3 spans 17 residues. The CDR3 here is CASSQEAPWEGFGEQYF. The CDR3 DNA is TGTGCCAGCAGCCAAGAGGCCCCCTGGGAGGGCTTCGGCGAGCAGTACTTC.

This clone was picked up one time. This CDR3 is CASTMSPAGGPTGELFF. The CDR3 nucleotides are TGTGCCAGCACTATGTCCCCAGCGGGAGGGCCAACCGGGGAGCTGTTTTTT. The rearrangement joins TRBV5-4 to TRBJ2-2; 10 nucleotides align to TRBD2. This CDR3 has 17 amino acids. Trimming at V came to 6 bases and at J to 5 bases, leaving 13 bases not matched to a gene. Germline CDR1 and CDR2: SGHNT and YYREEE (reference sequence).

The chain uses TRBV5-1 and TRBJ2-2; maybe TRBD1 (5 bases). The CDR3 is made up of 16 amino acids. CDR1 SGHRS and CDR2 YFSETQ come from the germline V gene. V dropped 0 bases and J dropped 0 bases, with 9 bases sitting between them. The DNA for the CDR3 is TGCGCCAGCAGCTTGGCAGGGCAGACGAACACCGGGGAGCTGTTTTTT. It translates to CASSLAGQTNTGELFF.

The rearrangement uses TRBV18 and TRBJ1-2, with a weak D call TRBD1 (6 bases). V was trimmed by 0 bases and J by 4 bases, leaving 18 bases between them. Per the germline V gene, CDR1 is KGHSH and CDR2 is LQKENI. The CDR3 spans 17 residues. CDR3 protein: CASSPPGPTGPIYGYTF. The CDR3 DNA reads as TGTGCCAGCTCACCACCGGGACCGACAGGCCCCATCTATGGCTACACCTTC.

The chain uses TRBV6-5 and TRBJ2-7; TRBD1 matches at 11 bases. The CDR3 covers 15 residues. Germline loops: CDR1 MNHEY, CDR2 SVGAGI. Trimming removed 11 bases from V and 5 bases from J; junction bases left unmatched: 14. The CDR3 spells CAVQPGGQGDHEQYF. DNA for the CDR3: TGTGCCGTTCAACCGGGGGGACAGGGGGACCACGAGCAGTACTTC.

There are a few counts of this clone. V and J are TRBV19 and TRBJ1-4; TRBD1 agrees at 10 bases. The CDR3 runs 17 residues. Germline CDR1 reads LNHDA; CDR2 reads SQIVND (reference sequence). V was pared by 1 base and J by 4 bases, with 6 bases of the junction left unmatched. For the CDR3, the DNA is TGTGCCAGTAGTATAGGACAGGGGGCCTTGAATAATGAAAAACTGTTTTTT. Translated, it gives CASSIGQGALNNEKLFF.

The table lists this clone with a few counts. The chain combines TRBV5-4 with TRBJ2-7; weak D call: TRBD2 (5 bases). The germline CDR1 and CDR2 sequences are SGHNT and YYREEE (reference sequence). The ends were cut back, 1 base at V and 3 bases at J, with 11 bases in the middle. The CDR3 spans 14 residues. The CDR3 sequence is CASSLQDWVYEQYF. CDR3 coding DNA: TGTGCCAGCAGCTTGCAGGACTGGGTCTACGAGCAGTACTTC.

The genes are TRBV28 and TRBJ1-2; no clear D. Germline lookup yields CDR1 MDHEN and CDR2 SYDVKM. The CDR3 contains 13 residues. Trimming pared 3 bases from V and 4 bases from J, leaving 9 bases between. The CDR3 DNA sequence: TGTGCCAGCAGTTTCTCGGCTTTCTATGGCTACACCTTC. Translating gives CASSFSAFYGYTF.

V is TRBV15 and J is TRBJ1-4; the D gene is possibly TRBD1 (5 bases). The CDR3 has 15 amino acids. Trimming took 0 bases from V and 7 from J, leaving 12 bases between them. CDR1 and CDR2 (germline): LNHNV, YYDKDF (reference sequence). Here the CDR3 reads CATSRDRAGGEKLFF. CDR3 DNA: TGTGCCACCAGCAGAGATCGCGCTGGGGGTGAAAAACTGTTTTTT.

The rearrangement links TRBV10-1 to TRBJ1-5; D might be TRBD1 (6 bases). The CDR3 totals 15 residues. V gave up 2 bases and J gave up 2 bases, with 10 bases separating them. CDR1 is WNHNN, CDR2 SYGVQD, per germline (reference sequence). The CDR3 protein is CASSEQGQGNQPQHF. CDR3 in DNA: TGCGCCAGCAGTGAGCAGGGGCAAGGCAATCAGCCCCAGCATTTT.

This chain connects TRBV5-8 to TRBJ2-5, with a tentative D call TRBD2 (5 bases). V was shortened by 0 bases and J by 1 base, with 7 bases between the two germline ends. Germline CDR1 SGHTS, CDR2 YDEGEE. CDR3 size: 14 residues. CDR3 region: CASSLGRGQETQYF. CDR3 nucleotide sequence: TGTGCCAGCAGCTTGGGTCGGGGCCAAGAGACCCAGTACTTC.

This clone appeared a single time. CDR3 sequence reads: CASSLYGTGFSSSYEQYF. CDR3 coding DNA: TGTGCCAGCAGCTTGTACGGGACAGGGTTTTCGAGCTCCTACGAGCAGTACTTC. The rearrangement uses TRBV11-3 and TRBJ2-7, with TRBD1 matching 9 bases. The trim removed 3 bases at V and 0 bases at J, leaving 12 bases unmatched. Germline CDR1 is SGHNT and CDR2 is YENEEA. The CDR3 has 18 amino acids.

The CDR3 region has the DNA TGTGCCAGTAGCCCCCTAGATAATCAGCCCCAGCATTTT. Translating it yields CASSPLDNQPQHF. The chain links TRBV19 to TRBJ1-5; no clear D. V was trimmed by 6 bases and J by 4 bases, leaving 10 bases between them. This CDR3 comprises 13 residues. Germline CDR1 and CDR2: LNHDA and SQIVND (reference sequence).